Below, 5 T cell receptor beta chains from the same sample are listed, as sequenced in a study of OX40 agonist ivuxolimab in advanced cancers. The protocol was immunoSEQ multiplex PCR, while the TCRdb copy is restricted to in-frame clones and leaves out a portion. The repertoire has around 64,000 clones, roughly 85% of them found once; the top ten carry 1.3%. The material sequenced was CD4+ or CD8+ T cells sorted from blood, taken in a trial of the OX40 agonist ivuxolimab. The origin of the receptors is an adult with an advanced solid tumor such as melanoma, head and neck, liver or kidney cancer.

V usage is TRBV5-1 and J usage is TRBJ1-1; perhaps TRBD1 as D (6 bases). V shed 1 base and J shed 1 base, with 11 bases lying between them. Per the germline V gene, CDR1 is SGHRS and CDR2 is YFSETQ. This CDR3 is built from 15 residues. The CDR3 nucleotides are TGCGCCAGCAGCTTGCAGGGGCATGGGAACACTGAAGCTTTCTTT. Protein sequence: CASSLQGHGNTEAFF.

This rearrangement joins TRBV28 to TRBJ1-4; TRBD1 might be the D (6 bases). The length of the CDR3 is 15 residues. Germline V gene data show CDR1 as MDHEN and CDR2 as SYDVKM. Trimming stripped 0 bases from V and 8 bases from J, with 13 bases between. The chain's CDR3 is CASSLWGAQEEKLFF. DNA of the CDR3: TGTGCCAGCAGTTTATGGGGGGCGCAGGAGGAAAAACTGTTTTTT.

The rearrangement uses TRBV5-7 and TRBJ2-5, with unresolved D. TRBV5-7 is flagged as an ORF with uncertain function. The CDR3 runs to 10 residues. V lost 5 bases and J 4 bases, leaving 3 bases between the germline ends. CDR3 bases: TGTGCCAGCAGAGGAGAGACCCAGTACTTC. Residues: CASRGETQYF.

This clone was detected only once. CDR3 in amino acids: CASGRTSGRRETQYF. The CDR3, as DNA: TGTGCCAGCGGCAGAACTAGCGGACGTAGGGAGACCCAGTACTTC. The V call is TRBV6-5, the J call TRBJ2-5, with 8 positions matching TRBD2. Germline V lookup: CDR1 MNHEY, CDR2 SVGAGI. CDR3 length: 15 residues. J was trimmed by 5 bases and V by 8 bases; bases with no gene match: 13.

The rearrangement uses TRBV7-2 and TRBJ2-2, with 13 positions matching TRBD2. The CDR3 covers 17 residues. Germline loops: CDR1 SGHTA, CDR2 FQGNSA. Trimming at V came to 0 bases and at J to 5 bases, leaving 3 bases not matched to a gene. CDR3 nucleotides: TGTGCCAGCAGCTTAGCGCCGGGACTAGCGGGGACCGGGGAGCTGTTTTTT. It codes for CASSLAPGLAGTGELFF.